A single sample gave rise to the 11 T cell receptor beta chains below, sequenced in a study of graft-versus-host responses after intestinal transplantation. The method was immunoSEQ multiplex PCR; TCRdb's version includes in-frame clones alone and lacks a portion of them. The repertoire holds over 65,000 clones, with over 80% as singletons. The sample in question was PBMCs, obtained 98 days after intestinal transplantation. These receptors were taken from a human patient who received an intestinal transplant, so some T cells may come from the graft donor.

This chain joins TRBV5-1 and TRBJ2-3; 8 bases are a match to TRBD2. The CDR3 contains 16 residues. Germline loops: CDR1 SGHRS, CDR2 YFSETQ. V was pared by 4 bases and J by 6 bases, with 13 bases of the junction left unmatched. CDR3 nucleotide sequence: TGCGCCAGCAGCCCCTTAAGCGGGGGCCAACTTGATACGCAGTATTTT. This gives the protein CASSPLSGGQLDTQYF.

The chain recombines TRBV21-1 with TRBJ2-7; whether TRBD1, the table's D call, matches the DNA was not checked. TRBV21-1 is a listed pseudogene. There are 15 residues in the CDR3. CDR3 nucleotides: TGTGCCAGCAGCCCCCGACAGGGGAGGAGAGGCGAGCAGTACTTC. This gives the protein CASSPRQGRRGEQYF.

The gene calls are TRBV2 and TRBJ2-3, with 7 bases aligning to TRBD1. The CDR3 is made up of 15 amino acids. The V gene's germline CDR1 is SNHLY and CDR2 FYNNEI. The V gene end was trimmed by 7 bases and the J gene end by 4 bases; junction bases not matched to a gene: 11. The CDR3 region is CASTSRGFLSDTQYF. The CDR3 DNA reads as TGTGCCAGCACCTCCAGGGGGTTCCTCTCAGATACGCAGTATTTT. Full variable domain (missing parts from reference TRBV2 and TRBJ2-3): EPEVTQTPSHQVTQMGQEVILRCVPISNHLYFYWYRQILGQKVEFLVSFYNNEISEKSEIFDDQFSVERPDGSNFTLKIRSTKLEDSAMYFCASTSRGFLSDTQYFGPGTRLTVL.

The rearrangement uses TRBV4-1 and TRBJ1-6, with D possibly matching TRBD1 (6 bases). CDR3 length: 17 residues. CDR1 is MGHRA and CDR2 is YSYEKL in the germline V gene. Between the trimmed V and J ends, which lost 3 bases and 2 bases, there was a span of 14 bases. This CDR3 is CASSQDPTGTYNSPLHF. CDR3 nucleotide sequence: TGCGCCAGCAGCCAGGACCCAACAGGGACCTATAATTCACCCCTCCACTTT.

CDR3 in amino acids: CASSFSTLGGYSYEQYF. The CDR3 coding sequence is TGTGCCAGCAGTTTCTCCACCTTAGGGGGTTACTCCTACGAGCAGTACTTC. This rearrangement joins TRBV28 to TRBJ2-7; D possibly corresponds to TRBD1 (6 bases). The germline V gene has CDR1 MDHEN and CDR2 SYDVKM. The V end was cut by 3 bases, the J end by 0 bases, with 18 bases between. The length of the CDR3 is 17 residues.

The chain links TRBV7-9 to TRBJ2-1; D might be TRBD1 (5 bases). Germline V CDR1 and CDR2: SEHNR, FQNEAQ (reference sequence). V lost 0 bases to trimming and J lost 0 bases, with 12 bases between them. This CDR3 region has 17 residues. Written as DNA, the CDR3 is TGTGCCAGCAGCTTAGCGCCCTTTAGGGGCTCCTACAATGAGCAGTTCTTC. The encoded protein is CASSLAPFRGSYNEQFF.

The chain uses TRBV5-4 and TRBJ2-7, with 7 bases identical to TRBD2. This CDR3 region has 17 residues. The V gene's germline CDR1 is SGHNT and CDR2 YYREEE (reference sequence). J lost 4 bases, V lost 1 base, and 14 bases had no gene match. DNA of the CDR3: TGTGCCAGCAGCTTGCTCGGTGCGCGGGAGTCGGTATACGAGCAGTACTTC. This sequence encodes CASSLLGARESVYEQYF.

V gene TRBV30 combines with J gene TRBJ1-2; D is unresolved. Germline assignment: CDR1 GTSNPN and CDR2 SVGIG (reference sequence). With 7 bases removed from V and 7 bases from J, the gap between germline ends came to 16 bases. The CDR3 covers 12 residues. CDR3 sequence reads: CAFDRPVSGYTF. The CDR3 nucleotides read TGTGCCTTTGATCGACCCGTGAGTGGCTACACCTTC.

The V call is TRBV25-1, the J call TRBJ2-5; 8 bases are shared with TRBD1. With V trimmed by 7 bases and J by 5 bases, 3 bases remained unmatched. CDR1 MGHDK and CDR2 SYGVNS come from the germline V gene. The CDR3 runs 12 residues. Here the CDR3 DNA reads TGTGCCAGCACGGACAGGGTTGAGACCCAGTACTTC. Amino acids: CASTDRVETQYF.

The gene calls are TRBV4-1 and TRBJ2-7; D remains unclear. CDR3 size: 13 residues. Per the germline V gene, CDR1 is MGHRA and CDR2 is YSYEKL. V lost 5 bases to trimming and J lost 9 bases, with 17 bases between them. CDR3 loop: CASSLDRKTGQYF. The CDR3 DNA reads TGCGCCAGCAGCTTGGACCGTAAAACCGGGCAGTACTTC.

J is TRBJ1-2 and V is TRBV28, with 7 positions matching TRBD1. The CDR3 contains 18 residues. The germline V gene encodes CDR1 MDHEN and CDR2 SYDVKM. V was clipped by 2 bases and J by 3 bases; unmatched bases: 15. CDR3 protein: CASSLGRGQSMPYYGYTF. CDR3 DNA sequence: TGTGCCAGCAGTTTAGGTAGGGGACAGAGCATGCCTTACTATGGCTACACCTTC.